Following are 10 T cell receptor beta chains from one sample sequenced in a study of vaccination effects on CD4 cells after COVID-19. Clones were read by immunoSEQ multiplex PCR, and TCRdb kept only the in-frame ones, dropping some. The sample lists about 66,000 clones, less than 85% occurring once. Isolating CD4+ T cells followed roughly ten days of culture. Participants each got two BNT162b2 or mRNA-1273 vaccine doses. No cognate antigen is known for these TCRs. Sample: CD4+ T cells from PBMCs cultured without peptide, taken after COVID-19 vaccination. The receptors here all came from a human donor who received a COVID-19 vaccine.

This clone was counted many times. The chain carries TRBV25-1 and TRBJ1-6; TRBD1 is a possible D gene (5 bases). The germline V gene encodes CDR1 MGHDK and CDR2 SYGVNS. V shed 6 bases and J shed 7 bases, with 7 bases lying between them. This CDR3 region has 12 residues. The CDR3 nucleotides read TGTGCCAGCAGACGACAGAATTCACCCCTCCACTTT. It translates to CASRRQNSPLHF.

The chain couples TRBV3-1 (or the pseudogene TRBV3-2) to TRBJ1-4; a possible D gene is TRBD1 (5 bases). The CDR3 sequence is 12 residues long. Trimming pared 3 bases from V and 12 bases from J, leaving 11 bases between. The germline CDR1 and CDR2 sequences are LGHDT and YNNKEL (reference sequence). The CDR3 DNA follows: TGTGCCAGCAGCCACAGGGTAGGGGAACTGTTTTTT. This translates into CASSHRVGELFF.

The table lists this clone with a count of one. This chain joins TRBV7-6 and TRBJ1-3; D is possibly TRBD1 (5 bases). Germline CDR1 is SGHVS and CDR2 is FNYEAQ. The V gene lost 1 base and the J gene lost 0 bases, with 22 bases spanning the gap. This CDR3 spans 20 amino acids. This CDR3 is CASSLGVGGTATYSGNTIYF. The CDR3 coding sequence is TGTGCCAGCAGCTTAGGGGTAGGCGGGACCGCGACTTACTCTGGAAACACCATATATTTT.

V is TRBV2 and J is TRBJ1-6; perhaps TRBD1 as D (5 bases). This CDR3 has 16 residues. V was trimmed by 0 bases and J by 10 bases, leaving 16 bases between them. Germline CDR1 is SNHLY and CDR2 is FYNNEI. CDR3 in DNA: TGTGCCAGCAGTGAAGCCCCCAGGGTAGGGAACTCACCCCTCCACTTT. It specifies CASSEAPRVGNSPLHF.

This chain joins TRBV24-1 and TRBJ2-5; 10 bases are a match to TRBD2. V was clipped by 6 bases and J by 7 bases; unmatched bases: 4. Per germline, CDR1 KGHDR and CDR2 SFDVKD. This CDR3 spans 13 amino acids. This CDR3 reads CATSSGGGRTQYF. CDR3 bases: TGTGCCACCAGTAGCGGGGGGGGGCGGACCCAGTACTTC.

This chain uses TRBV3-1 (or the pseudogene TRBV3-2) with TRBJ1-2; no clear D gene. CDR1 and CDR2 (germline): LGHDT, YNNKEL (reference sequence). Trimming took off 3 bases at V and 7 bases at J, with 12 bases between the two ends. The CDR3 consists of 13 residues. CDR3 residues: CASSQAQGSGYTF. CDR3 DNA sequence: TGTGCCAGCAGCCAGGCCCAAGGGAGTGGCTACACCTTC.

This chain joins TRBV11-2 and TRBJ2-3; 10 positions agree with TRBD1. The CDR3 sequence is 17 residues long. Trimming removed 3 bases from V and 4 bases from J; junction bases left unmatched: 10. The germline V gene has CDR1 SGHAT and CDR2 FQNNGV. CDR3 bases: TGTGCCAGCAGCTTGCTATCGGGACAGGGGCCCGCAGATACGCAGTATTTT. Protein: CASSLLSGQGPADTQYF.

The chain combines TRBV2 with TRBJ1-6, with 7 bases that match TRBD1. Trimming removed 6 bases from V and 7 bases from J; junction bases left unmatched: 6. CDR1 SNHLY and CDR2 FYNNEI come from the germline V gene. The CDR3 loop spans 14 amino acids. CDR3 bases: TGTGCCAGCAGAGGACAGGTACCGAATTCACCCCTCCACTTT. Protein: CASRGQVPNSPLHF.

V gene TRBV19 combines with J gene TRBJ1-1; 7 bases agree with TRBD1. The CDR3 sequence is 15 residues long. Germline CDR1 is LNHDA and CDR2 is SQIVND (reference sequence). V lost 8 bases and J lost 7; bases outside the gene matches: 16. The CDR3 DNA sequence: TGTGCCAGTGATACCGGGACAGTCAAGACGGGTGAAGCTTTCTTT. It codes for CASDTGTVKTGEAFF.

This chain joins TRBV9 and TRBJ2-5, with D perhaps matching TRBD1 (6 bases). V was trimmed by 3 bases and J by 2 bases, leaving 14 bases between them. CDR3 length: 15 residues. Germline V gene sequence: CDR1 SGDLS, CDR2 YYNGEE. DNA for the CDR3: TGTGCCAGCAGCGAGACGGGACAAGTACAAGAGACCCAGTACTTC. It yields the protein CASSETGQVQETQYF.